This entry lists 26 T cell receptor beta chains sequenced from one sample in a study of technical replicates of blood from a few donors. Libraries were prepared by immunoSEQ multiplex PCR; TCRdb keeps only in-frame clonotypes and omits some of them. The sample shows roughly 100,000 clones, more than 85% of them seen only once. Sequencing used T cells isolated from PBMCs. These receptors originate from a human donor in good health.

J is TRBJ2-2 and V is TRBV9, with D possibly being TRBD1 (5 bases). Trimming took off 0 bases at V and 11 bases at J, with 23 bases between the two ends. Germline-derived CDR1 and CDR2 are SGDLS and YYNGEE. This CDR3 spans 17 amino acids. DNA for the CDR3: TGTGCCAGCAGCGTAGCTATATGGGGCGGTGAATCGGGCGAGCTGTTTTTT. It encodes CASSVAIWGGESGELFF.

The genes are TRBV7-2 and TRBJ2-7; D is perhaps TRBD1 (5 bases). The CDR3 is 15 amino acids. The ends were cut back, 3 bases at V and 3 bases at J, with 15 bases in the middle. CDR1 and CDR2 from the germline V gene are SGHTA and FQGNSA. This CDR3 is CASSFLQGISYEQYF. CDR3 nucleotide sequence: TGTGCCAGCAGCTTTCTTCAGGGTATAAGCTACGAGCAGTACTTC.

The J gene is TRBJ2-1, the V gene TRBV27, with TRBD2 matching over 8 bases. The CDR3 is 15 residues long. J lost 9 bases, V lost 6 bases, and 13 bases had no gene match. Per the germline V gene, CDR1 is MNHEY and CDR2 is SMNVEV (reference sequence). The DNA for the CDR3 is TGTGCCAGCAGGGATAGGATAGCGGGAATTGGTGAGCAGTTCTTC. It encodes CASRDRIAGIGEQFF.

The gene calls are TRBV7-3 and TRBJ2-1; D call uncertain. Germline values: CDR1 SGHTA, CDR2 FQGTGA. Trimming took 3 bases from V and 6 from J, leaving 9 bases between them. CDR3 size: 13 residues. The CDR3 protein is CASSFGLSNEQFF. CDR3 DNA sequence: TGTGCCAGCAGCTTCGGTCTCTCCAATGAGCAGTTCTTC.

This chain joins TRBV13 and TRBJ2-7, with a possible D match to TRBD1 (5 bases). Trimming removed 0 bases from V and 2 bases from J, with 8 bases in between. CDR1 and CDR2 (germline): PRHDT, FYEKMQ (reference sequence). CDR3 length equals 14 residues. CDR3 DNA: TGTGCCAGCAGCTTAGGGGTAGGGGCCTACGAGCAGTACTTC. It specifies CASSLGVGAYEQYF.

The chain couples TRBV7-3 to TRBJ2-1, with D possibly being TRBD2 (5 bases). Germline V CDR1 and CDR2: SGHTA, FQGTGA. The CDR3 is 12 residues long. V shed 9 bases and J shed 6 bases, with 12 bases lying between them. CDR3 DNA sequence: TGTGCCAGTGCGAGGGCCCGCAATGAGCAGTTCTTC. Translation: CASARARNEQFF.

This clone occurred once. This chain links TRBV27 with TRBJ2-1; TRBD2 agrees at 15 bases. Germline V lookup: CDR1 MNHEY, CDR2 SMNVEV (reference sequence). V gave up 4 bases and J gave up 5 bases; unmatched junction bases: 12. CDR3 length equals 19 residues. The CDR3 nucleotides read TGTGCCAGCAGTTATCGGGGGACTAGCGGGAGGCATGTCCACAATGAGCAGTTCTTC. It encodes CASSYRGTSGRHVHNEQFF.

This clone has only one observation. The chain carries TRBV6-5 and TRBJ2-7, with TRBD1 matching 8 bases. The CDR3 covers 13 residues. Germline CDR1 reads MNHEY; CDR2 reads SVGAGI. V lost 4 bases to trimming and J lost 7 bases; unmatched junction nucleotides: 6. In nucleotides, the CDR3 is TGTGCCAGCAGTTTTCGACAGGGGCGGGAGCAGTACTTC. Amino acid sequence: CASSFRQGREQYF.

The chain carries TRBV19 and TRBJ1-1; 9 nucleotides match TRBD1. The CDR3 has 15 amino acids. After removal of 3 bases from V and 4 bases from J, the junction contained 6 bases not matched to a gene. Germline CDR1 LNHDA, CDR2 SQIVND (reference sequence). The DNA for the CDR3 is TGTGCCAGTAGTATCTCCCCGACAGGGGGCACTGAAGCTTTCTTT. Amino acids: CASSISPTGGTEAFF.

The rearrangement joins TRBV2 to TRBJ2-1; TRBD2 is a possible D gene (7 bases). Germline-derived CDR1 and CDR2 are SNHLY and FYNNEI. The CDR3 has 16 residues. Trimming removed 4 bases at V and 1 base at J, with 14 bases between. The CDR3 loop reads CASSALGRGSYNEQFF. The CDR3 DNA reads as TGTGCCAGCAGTGCTTTGGGGAGGGGGTCCTACAATGAGCAGTTCTTC.

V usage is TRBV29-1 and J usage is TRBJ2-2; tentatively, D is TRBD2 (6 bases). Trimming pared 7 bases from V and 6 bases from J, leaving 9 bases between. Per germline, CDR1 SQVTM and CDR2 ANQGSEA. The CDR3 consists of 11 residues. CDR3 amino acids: CSAGTSGELFF. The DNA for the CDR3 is TGCAGCGCAGGGACTTCCGGGGAGCTGTTTTTT.

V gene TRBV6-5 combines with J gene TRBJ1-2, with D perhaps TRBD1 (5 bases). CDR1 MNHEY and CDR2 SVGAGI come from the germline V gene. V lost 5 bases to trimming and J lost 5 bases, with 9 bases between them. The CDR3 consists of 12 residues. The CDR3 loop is CASSLDRYGYTF. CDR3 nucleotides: TGTGCCAGCAGTCTCGACAGATATGGCTACACCTTC.

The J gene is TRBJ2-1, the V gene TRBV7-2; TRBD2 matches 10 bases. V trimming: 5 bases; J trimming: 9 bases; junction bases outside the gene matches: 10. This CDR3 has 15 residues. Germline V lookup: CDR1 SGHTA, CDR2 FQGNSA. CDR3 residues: CASSPSGSPSSEQFF. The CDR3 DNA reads TGTGCCAGCAGCCCTAGCGGGAGCCCTTCAAGTGAGCAGTTCTTC. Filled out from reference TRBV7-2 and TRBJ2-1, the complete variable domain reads GAGVSQSPSNKVTEKGKDVELRCDPISGHTALYWYRQSLGQGLEFLIYFQGNSAPDKSGLPSDRFSAERTGGSVSTLTIQRTQQEDSAVYLCASSPSGSPSSEQFFGPGTRLTVL.

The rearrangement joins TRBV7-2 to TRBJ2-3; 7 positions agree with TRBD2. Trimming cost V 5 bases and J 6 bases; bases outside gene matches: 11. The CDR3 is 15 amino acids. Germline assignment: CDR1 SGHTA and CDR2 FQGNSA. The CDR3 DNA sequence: TGTGCCAGCAGCGCGATAGCGGGCGCGAGGGATACGCAGTATTTT. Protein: CASSAIAGARDTQYF.

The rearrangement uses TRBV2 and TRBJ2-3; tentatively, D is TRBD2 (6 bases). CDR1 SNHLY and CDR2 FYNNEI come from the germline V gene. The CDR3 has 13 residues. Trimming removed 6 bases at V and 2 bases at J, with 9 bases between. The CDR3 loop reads CASSLRDTDTQYF. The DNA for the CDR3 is TGTGCCAGCAGCCTGCGGGACACAGATACGCAGTATTTT.

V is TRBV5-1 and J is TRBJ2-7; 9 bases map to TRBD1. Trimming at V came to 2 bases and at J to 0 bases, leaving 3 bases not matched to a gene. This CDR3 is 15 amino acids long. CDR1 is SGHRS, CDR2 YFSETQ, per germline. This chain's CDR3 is CASSFGQGSSYEQYF. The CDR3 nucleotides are TGCGCCAGCAGCTTCGGACAGGGGAGCTCCTACGAGCAGTACTTC.

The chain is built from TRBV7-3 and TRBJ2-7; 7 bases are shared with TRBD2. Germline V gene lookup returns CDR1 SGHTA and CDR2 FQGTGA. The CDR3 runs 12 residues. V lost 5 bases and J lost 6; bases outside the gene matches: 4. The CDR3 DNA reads TGTGCCAGCAGCGGGGCTAGCGGCGAGCAGTACTTC. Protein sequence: CASSGASGEQYF.

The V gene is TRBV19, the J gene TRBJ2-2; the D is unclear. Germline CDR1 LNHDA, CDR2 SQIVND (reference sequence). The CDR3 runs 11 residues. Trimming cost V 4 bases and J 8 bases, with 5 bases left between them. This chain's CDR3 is CASSSRGELFF. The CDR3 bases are TGTGCCAGTAGTAGTAGAGGGGAGCTGTTTTTT.

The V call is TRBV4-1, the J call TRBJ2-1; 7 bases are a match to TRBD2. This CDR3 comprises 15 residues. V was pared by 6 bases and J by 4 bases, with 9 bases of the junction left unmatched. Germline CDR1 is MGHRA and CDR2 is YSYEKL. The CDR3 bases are TGCGCCAGCAGTCTTAGACTAGCTCCTTACAATGAGCAGTTCTTC. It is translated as CASSLRLAPYNEQFF.

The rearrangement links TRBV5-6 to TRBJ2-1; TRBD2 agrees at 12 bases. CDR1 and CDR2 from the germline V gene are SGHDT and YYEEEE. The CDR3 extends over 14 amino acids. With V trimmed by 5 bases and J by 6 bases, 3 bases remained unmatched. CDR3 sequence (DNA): TGTGCCAGCAGACGGACTAGCGGGGTCAATGAGCAGTTCTTC. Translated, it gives CASRRTSGVNEQFF.

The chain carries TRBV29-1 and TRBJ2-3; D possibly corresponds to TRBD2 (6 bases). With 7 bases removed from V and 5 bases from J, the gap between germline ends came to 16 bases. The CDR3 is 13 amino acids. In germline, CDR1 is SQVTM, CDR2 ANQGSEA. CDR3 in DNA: TGCAGCGCGCGGGACTCAGGCGGAGATACGCAGTATTTT. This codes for CSARDSGGDTQYF.

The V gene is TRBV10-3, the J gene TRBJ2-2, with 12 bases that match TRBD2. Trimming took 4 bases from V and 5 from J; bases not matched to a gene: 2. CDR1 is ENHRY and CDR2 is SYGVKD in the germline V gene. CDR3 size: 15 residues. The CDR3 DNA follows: TGTGCCATCAGTGGACTAGCGGGAGAAACCGGGGAGCTGTTTTTT. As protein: CAISGLAGETGELFF.

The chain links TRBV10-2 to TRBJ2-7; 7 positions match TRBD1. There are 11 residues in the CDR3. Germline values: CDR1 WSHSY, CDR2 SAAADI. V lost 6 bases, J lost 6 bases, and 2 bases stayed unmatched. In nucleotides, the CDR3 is TGCGCCAGCAGCGACAGGGCCGAGCAGTACTTC. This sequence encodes CASSDRAEQYF.

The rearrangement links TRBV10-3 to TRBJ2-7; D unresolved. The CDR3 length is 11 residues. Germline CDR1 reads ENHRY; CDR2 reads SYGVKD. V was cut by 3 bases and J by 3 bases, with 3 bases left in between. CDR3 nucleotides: TGTGCCATCAGTGATTACTACGAGCAGTACTTC. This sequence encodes CAISDYYEQYF.

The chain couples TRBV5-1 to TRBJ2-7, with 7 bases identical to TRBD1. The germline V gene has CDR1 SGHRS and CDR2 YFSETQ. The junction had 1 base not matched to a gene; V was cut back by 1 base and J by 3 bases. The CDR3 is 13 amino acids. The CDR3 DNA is TGCGCCAGCAGCTTGCCAGGGGGCTACGAGCAGTACTTC. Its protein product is CASSLPGGYEQYF. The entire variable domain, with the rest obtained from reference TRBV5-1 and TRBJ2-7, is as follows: KAGVTQTPRYLIKTRGQQVTLSCSPISGHRSVSWYQQTPGQGLQFLFEYFSETQRNKGNFPGRFSGRQFSNSRSEMNVSTLELGDSALYLCASSLPGGYEQYFGPGTRLTVT.

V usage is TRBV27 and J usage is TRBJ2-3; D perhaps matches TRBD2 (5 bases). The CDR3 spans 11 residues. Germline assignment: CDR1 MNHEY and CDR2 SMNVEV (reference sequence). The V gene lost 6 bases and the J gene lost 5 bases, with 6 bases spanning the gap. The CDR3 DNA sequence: TGTGCCAGCAGCGGGGTAGATACGCAGTATTTT. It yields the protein CASSGVDTQYF.